The T cell receptor beta chain under discussion was sequenced for a study of response to subunit inactivated influenza vaccine (dated by TCRdb to between 2018 and 2020). The study in broad terms: Deep quantitative profiling of the T cell receptor repertoire was used in the study to follow responses to a trivalent subunit inactivated influenza vaccine. The paper as a whole reports these results and caveats: The authors suggested that each seasonal influenza vaccination may recruit only a limited number of new T cells.

The CDR3 sequence holds 16 residues, the cysteine and phenylalanine included. Only the CDR3 portion is preserved as DNA: 48 bases, with reading frame beginning at the first base. Trimming leaves V shorter by 2 bases and J shorter by 4 bases, with the junction holding 10 bases beyond the gene matches. Concerning this clonotype: Its specific antigen is unknown. Base-call qualities are not available, and no considerably larger clone is one nucleotide away.

In the paper's terms, the time point label means: 40 to 45 days after influenza vaccine administration. The library was generated by RT-PCR. Sequencing relied on an Illumina HiSeq 2500. TCRdb passed the public sequencing reads through fastp at Q25 and MiXCR, retaining productive beta sequences. Identical CDR3 protein sequences are pooled into one entry, listed with their most common genes and DNA. The sample yields approximately 530,000 distinct CDR3 sequences; roughly 13% were counted once. The ten largest clones add up to around 13% of the sample. The chain is encoded by TRBV12-3 or TRBV12-4 joined to TRBJ1-2; a stretch of 7 junction bases matches TRBD1. The TCR was taken from a man between 50 and 59 years old who received an inactivated influenza vaccine. Donor details come from another sample of the same person, matched by shared clones. Sequenced here: PBMCs from blood, sampled 40 to 50 days after vaccination. The nucleotide sequence reads TGTGCCAGCAGTTTATCGGAGGCAGGGGGTGTCTATGGCTACACCTTC. Its protein product is CASSLSEAGGVYGYTF.